The next 19 T cell receptor beta chains were all read from a single sample in a study of response to subunit inactivated influenza vaccine. One entry per CDR3 protein, called by TCRdb with MiXCR from the RT-PCR reads. The sample lists roughly 760,000 distinct CDR3 sequences; approximately 21% were seen once. The specimen was PBMCs from blood, collected 5 days after vaccination. Receptors originate from a man aged 50-59 years who received an inactivated influenza vaccine.

The genes are TRBV7-8 and TRBJ2-3; D gene ambiguous. Germline CDR1 and CDR2: SGHVS and FQNEAQ. V was cut by 4 bases and J by 7 bases, with 18 bases left in between. The CDR3 covers 15 residues. Here the CDR3 reads CASSSLDEERNTQYF. The CDR3 DNA is TGTGCCAGCAGCTCTTTAGACGAGGAGCGAAATACGCAGTATTTT.

This clonotype was counted a single time. The rearrangement links TRBV2 to TRBJ2-7; TRBD1 is a possible D gene (6 bases). The CDR3 runs to 15 residues. Germline values: CDR1 SNHLY, CDR2 FYNNEI. Trimming took 6 bases from V and 1 from J, leaving 16 bases between them. DNA of the CDR3: TGTGCCAGCAGGGTCACTTCAGGGGCTTCCTACGAGCAGTACTTC. This translates into CASRVTSGASYEQYF.

The sample holds a few counts of this clonotype. The chain recombines TRBV21-1 with TRBJ2-7; the table's D call TRBD1 went unverified against the DNA. TRBV21-1 is labeled a pseudogene. CDR3 size: 14 residues. As DNA, the CDR3 is TGTGCCAGCAGCAAAGGCGGTCCCCCCTACGAGCAGTACTTC. Its translation is CASSKGGPPYEQYF.

V is TRBV29-1 and J is TRBJ1-5; D not resolved. There are 13 residues in the CDR3. Between the trimmed V and J ends, which lost 7 bases and 4 bases, there was a span of 14 bases. The germline V gene has CDR1 SQVTM and CDR2 ANQGSEA. The CDR3 protein is CSAGEGGNQPQHF. For the CDR3, the DNA is TGCAGCGCCGGTGAGGGCGGGAATCAGCCCCAGCATTTT. Based on the CDR3 plus reference TRBV29-1 and TRBJ1-5, the full variable domain is SAVISQKPSRDICQRGTSLTIQCQVDSQVTMMFWYRQQPGQSLTLIATANQGSEATYESGFVIDKFPISRPNLTFSTLTVSNMSPEDSSIYLCSAGEGGNQPQHFGDGTRLSIL.

The chain couples TRBV7-2 to TRBJ2-1; the D call may be TRBD1 or TRBD2 (5 bases each). The germline gives CDR1 SGHTA, CDR2 FQGNSA. With 5 bases removed from V and 11 bases from J, the gap between germline ends came to 16 bases. This CDR3 has 13 amino acids. CDR3 sequence: CASSRLGAGQQFF. Here the CDR3 DNA reads TGTGCCAGCAGCCGCCTCGGGGCAGGACAGCAGTTCTTC.

This clonotype was picked up many times. J is TRBJ2-2 and V is TRBV7-9; D may be TRBD1 (6 bases). Germline loops: CDR1 SEHNR, CDR2 FQNEAQ (reference sequence). This CDR3 has 13 amino acids. Trimming stripped 4 bases from V and 4 bases from J, with 7 bases between. The CDR3 spells CASSWTVTGELFF. CDR3 DNA: TGTGCCAGCAGCTGGACAGTCACCGGGGAGCTGTTTTTT.

The chain couples TRBV7-9 to TRBJ2-1, with 7 nucleotides matching TRBD2. Germline CDR1 is SEHNR and CDR2 is FQNEAQ (reference sequence). The trim removed 1 base at V and 7 bases at J, leaving 7 bases unmatched. The CDR3 sequence is 15 residues long. The CDR3 protein is CASSLGTASGNEQFF. The CDR3 DNA reads TGTGCCAGCAGCTTAGGGACCGCTAGCGGTAATGAGCAGTTCTTC.

In its sample, this clonotype was seen many times. This chain uses TRBV7-9 with TRBJ2-7; D ambiguous. Germline-derived CDR1 and CDR2 are SEHNR and FQNEAQ (reference sequence). The CDR3 sequence is 14 residues long. V was pared by 4 bases and J by 0 bases, with 10 bases between. CDR3 in DNA: TGTGCCAGCAGCTCCCGGACCGCCTCCTACGAGCAGTACTTC. Translating gives CASSSRTASYEQYF.

The chain has TRBV5-1 and TRBJ2-7, with D possibly being TRBD1 or TRBD2 (5 bases each). V dropped 4 bases and J dropped 6 bases, with 17 bases sitting between them. Germline values: CDR1 SGHRS, CDR2 YFSETQ. This CDR3 has 14 amino acids. The CDR3 spells CASSRTGPGSEQYF. CDR3 coding DNA: TGCGCCAGCAGCCGGACGGGGCCGGGGAGCGAGCAGTACTTC.

V usage is TRBV7-3 and J usage is TRBJ2-1; D unresolved. CDR1 is SGHTA, CDR2 FQGTGA, per germline. V was pared by 1 base and J by 8 bases, with 6 bases between. This CDR3 has 12 amino acids. The CDR3 loop reads CASSLMEDEQFF. CDR3 DNA: TGTGCCAGCAGCTTAATGGAAGATGAGCAGTTCTTC.

The chain has TRBV7-2 and TRBJ2-2; D perhaps matches TRBD1 (6 bases). CDR1 is SGHTA, CDR2 FQGNSA, per germline. V dropped 4 bases and J dropped 8 bases, with 14 bases sitting between them. CDR3 length: 14 residues. The CDR3 DNA sequence: TGTGCCAGCAGCTCGCCGGGACAAACTGGGGAGCTGTTTTTT. Its translation is CASSSPGQTGELFF.

This clonotype has only a few counts. The V gene is TRBV10-3, the J gene TRBJ2-6; no reliable D call. The CDR3 spans 14 residues. V was cut by 6 bases and J by 1 base, with 7 bases left in between. Germline V gene data show CDR1 as ENHRY and CDR2 as SYGVKD. Here the CDR3 reads CAIREPSGANVLTF. CDR3 coding DNA: TGTGCCATCAGGGAACCATCTGGGGCCAACGTCCTGACTTTC.

J is TRBJ2-1 and V is TRBV7-2; D is ambiguous. The V and J ends lost 0 bases and 7 bases respectively, with 10 bases between them. The CDR3 totals 14 residues. In germline, CDR1 is SGHTA, CDR2 FQGNSA. The CDR3 protein is CASSLAGTINEQFF. The CDR3 nucleotides read TGTGCCAGCAGCTTAGCTGGAACGATTAATGAGCAGTTCTTC.

This clonotype was found many times. The chain links TRBV5-6 to TRBJ2-3; TRBD1 agrees at 10 bases. The CDR3 is made up of 14 amino acids. Germline assignment: CDR1 SGHDT and CDR2 YYEEEE. After removal of 4 bases from V and 6 bases from J, the junction contained 5 bases not matched to a gene. As DNA, the CDR3 is TGTGCCAGCAGCAACGGACAGGGGGACGATACGCAGTATTTT. It is translated as CASSNGQGDDTQYF.

V and J are TRBV9 and TRBJ2-3; unclear D gene. This CDR3 region has 14 residues. Germline V gene lookup returns CDR1 SGDLS and CDR2 YYNGEE. The V end lost 4 bases, the J end lost 5 bases, and 14 bases lay between the germline ends. CDR3 in DNA: TGTGCCAGCAGCCCTAGGGTGGCAGAAGATACGCAGTATTTT. Its translation: CASSPRVAEDTQYF.

This clonotype was picked up a small number of times. The gene calls are TRBV6-2 or TRBV6-3 and TRBJ2-7, with a weak D call TRBD1 (5 bases). The CDR3 covers 15 residues. CDR1 is MNHEY and CDR2 is SVGEGT in the germline V gene. Between the trimmed V and J ends, which lost 4 bases and 0 bases, there was a span of 13 bases. As DNA, the CDR3 is TGTGCCAGCAGTTCCCCAACAGGTACCTCCTACGAGCAGTACTTC. Encoded protein: CASSSPTGTSYEQYF.

The chain couples TRBV11-2 to TRBJ2-7; D is possibly TRBD2 (6 bases). V dropped 1 base and J dropped 3 bases, with 16 bases sitting between them. In germline, CDR1 is SGHAT, CDR2 FQNNGV. This CDR3 is 16 amino acids long. This CDR3 is CASSLARFARGYEQYF. CDR3 nucleotide sequence: TGTGCCAGCAGCTTAGCCCGCTTCGCGCGGGGCTACGAGCAGTACTTC.

The rearrangement links TRBV25-1 to TRBJ2-5; TRBD1 matches 7 bases. V lost 5 bases, J lost 0 bases, and 3 bases stayed unmatched. In germline, CDR1 is MGHDK, CDR2 SYGVNS. This CDR3 is built from 14 residues. CDR3 DNA: TGTGCCAGCAGTTTACAGGGGAACCAAGAGACCCAGTACTTC. Translation gives CASSLQGNQETQYF.

Here the CDR3 DNA reads TGTGCCATCAGTGAGTCGTCAGTGTCCGCGAACGAGCAGTACTTC. This gives the protein CAISESSVSANEQYF. The chain recombines TRBV10-3 with TRBJ2-7; D is unresolved. This CDR3 spans 15 amino acids. V dropped 0 bases and J dropped 5 bases, with 14 bases sitting between them. Germline-derived CDR1 and CDR2 are ENHRY and SYGVKD.